This T cell receptor (beta chain) originates from a study of Ad26.COV2.S vaccination and SARS-CoV-2 variants. About the research overall: As a participant in COV1001, the donor was in the Ad26.COV2.S trial arm. Ad26.COV2.S given intramuscularly, once or twice 56 days apart.

Clones were sequenced by immunoSEQ multiplex PCR, and TCRdb holds only the in-frame ones, with some missing. The data contain hundreds of thousands of clones, 89% of them seen just once; the ten biggest clones take up over 1.3%. This clone occurred once. Its matching antigen is unknown. Documented treatment: about 20 received Ad26.COV2.S at low or high dose, single or two shots; 5 received placebo; per-sample allocation not given. Sampling was performed 63 days after the first vaccine or placebo injection. The donor's status was that of an adult aged 18-55 years in Boston. Trimming took 0 bases from V and 7 from J, leaving 12 bases between them. The CDR3 sequence is 15 residues long. CDR1 is SGHTA and CDR2 is FQGNSA in the germline V gene. Regarding the study as a whole: Total T cell responses were possibly underestimated by TCR breadth and depth analyses.

The V call is TRBV7-2, the J call TRBJ1-4; possible D gene TRBD1, 5 bases. The origin of this receptor is a person aged 18-60 years who received the Ad26.COV2.S COVID-19 vaccine or a placebo. The source was peripheral blood, collected in a trial of Ad26.COV2.S vaccine versus placebo. CDR3: CASSLAGVRFEKLFF. The CDR3 DNA sequence: TGTGCCAGCAGCTTAGCGGGGGTCAGGTTTGAAAAACTGTTTTTT. Full variable domain (outside the CDR3, taken from reference TRBV7-2 and TRBJ1-4): GAGVSQSPSNKVTEKGKDVELRCDPISGHTALYWYRQSLGQGLEFLIYFQGNSAPDKSGLPSDRFSAERTGGSVSTLTIQRTQQEDSAVYLCASSLAGVRFEKLFFGSGTQLSVL.